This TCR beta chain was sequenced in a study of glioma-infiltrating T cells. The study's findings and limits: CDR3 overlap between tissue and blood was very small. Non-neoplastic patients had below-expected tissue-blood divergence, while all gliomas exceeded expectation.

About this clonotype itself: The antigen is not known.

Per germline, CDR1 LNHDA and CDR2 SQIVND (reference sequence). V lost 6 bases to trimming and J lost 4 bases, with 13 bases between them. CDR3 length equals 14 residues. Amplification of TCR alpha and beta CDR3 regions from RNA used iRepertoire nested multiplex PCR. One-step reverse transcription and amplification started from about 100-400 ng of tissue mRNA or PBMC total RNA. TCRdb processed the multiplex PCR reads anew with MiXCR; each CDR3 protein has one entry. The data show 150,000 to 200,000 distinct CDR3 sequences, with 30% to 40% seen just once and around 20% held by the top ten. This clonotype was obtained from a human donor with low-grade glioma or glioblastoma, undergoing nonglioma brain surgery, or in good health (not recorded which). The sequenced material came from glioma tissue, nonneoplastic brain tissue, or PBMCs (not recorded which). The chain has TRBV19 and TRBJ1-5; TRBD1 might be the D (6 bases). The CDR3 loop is CASRGQGQNQPQHF. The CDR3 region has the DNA TGTGCCAGTAGAGGACAAGGACAGAATCAGCCCCAGCATTTT. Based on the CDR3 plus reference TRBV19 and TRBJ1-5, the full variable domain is DGGITQSPKYLFRKEGQNVTLSCEQNLNHDAMYWYRQDPGQGLRLIYYSQIVNDFQKGDIAEGYSVSREKKESFPLTVTSAQKNPTAFYLCASRGQGQNQPQHFGDGTRLSIL.